Sequencing of this T cell receptor (beta chain) was carried out in a study of shared clonotypes between healthy human individuals. Trimming took off 1 base at V and 1 base at J, with 13 bases between the two ends. The germline gives CDR1 MNHEY, CDR2 SMNVEV (reference sequence). The CDR3 has 16 residues. The study, taken as a whole, reports: Large depth notwithstanding, sorted-subset sequencing proved incomplete by rarefaction.

A note on this clone: As yet, its antigen is unknown.

At deep level, the assay was performed. Authors' methods: Junction-only sequences produced by ImmunoSEQ had no quality scores, so filtering differed. Sequencing was performed with immunoSEQ multiplex PCR; in TCRdb, only in-frame clones are kept and a portion is missing. V and J calls and clone size come straight from that table; D and trimming were deduced from the DNA. Among roughly 2,000,000 clones listed, about 95% were seen once. As defined, naive CD8 cells were CD45RO-negative and positively selected for CCR7, with terminally differentiated effector memory CD45RA+ cells excluded. Caucasian adults living in Nashville, Tennessee, provided all samples.

The V and J genes are TRBV27 and TRBJ2-5; the D gene is possibly TRBD1 (5 bases). Sequenced input: naive CD8+ T cells sorted from blood. The TCR was taken from a young man in good health. The CDR3 sequence is CASSLFFQGFQETQYF. For the CDR3, the DNA is TGTGCCAGCAGTTTATTTTTCCAGGGCTTCCAAGAGACCCAGTACTTC.